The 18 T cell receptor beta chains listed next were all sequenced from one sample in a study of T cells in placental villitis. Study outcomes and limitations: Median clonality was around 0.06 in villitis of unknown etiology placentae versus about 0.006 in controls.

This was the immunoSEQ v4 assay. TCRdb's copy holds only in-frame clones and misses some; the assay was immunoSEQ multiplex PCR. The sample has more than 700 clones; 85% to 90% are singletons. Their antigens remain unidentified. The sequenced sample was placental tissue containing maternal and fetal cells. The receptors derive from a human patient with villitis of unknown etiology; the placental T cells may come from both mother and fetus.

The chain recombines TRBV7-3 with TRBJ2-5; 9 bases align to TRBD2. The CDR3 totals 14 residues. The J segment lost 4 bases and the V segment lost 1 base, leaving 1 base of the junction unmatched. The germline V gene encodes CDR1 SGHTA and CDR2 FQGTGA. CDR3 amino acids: CASSLSGRVETQYF. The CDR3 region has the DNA TGTGCCAGCAGCTTAAGCGGGAGGGTAGAGACCCAGTACTTC.

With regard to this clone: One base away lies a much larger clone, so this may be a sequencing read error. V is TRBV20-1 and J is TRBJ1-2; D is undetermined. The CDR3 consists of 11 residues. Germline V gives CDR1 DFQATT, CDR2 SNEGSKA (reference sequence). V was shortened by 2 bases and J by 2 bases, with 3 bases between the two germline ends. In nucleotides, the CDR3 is TGCAGTGCTAGATCCAACTATGGCTACACCTTC. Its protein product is CSARSNYGYTF.

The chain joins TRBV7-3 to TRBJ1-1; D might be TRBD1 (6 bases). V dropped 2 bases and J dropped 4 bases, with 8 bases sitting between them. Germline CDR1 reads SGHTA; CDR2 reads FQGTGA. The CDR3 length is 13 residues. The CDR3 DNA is TGTGCCAGCAGCTTAGGGGGGGCCACTGAAGCTTTCTTT. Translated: CASSLGGATEAFF. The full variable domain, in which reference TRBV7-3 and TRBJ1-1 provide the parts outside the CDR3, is GAGVSQTPSNKVTEKGKYVELRCDPISGHTALYWYRQSLGQGPEFLIYFQGTGAADDSGLPNDRFFAVRPEGSVSTLKIQRTERGDSAVYLCASSLGGATEAFFGQGTRLTVV.

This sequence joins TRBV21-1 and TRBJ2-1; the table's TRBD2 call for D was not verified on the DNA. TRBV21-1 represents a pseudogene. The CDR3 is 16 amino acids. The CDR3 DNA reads TGTGCCAGCAGTGTGATGCTAGCTACATCCGACAATGAGCAGTTCTTC. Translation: CASSVMLATSDNEQFF.

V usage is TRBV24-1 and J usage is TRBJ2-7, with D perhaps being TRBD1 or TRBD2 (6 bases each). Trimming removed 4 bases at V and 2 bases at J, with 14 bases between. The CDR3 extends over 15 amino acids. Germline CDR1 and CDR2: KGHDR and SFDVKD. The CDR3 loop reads CATSEPGAPPYEQYF. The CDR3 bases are TGTGCCACCAGTGAGCCGGGGGCGCCGCCCTACGAGCAGTACTTC.

CDR3 coding DNA: TGTGCCTGGAGTGCGCCACCTAGCGGGAGGTTTGGAACCTACGAGCAGTACTTC. Its protein product is CAWSAPPSGRFGTYEQYF. The chain employs TRBV30 and TRBJ2-7, with 11 positions matching TRBD2. Germline trimming cut 1 base from V and 2 bases from J; bases unmatched to any gene: 13. The length of the CDR3 is 18 residues. Germline V gene data show CDR1 as GTSNPN and CDR2 as SVGIG (reference sequence).

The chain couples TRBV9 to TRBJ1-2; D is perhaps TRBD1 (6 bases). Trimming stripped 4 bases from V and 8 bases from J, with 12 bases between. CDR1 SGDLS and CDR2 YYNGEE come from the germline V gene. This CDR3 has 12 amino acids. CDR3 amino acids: CASSSTGQGYTF. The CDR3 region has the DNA TGTGCCAGCAGCTCTACGGGACAAGGCTACACCTTC.

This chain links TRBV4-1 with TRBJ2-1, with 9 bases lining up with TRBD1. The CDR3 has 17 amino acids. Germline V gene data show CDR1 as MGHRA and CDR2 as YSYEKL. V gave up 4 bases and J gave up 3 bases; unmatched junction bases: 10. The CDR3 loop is CASSLYRPGQGYNEQFF. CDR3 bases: TGCGCCAGCAGCCTCTACCGACCGGGACAGGGCTACAATGAGCAGTTCTTC.

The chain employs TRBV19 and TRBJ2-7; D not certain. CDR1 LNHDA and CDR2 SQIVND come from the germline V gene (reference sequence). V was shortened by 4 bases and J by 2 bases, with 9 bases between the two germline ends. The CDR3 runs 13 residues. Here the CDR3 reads CASSTTYTYEQYF. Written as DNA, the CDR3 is TGTGCCAGTAGTACGACCTACACCTACGAGCAGTACTTC. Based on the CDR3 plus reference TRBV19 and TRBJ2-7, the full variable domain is DGGITQSPKYLFRKEGQNVTLSCEQNLNHDAMYWYRQDPGQGLRLIYYSQIVNDFQKGDIAEGYSVSREKKESFPLTVTSAQKNPTAFYLCASSTTYTYEQYFGPGTRLTVT.

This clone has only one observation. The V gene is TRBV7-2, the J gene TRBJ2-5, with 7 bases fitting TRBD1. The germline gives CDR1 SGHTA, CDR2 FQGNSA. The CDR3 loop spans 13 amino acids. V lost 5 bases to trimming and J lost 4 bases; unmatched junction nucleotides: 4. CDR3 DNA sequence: TGTGCCAGCAGCCCGGGGACAGTAGAGACCCAGTACTTC. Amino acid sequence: CASSPGTVETQYF.

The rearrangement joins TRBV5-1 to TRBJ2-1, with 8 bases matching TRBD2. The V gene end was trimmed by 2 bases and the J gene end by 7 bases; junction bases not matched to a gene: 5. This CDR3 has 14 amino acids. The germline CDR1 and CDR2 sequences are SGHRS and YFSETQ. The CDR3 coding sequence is TGCGCCAGCAGCTTCGGCGGGGGGACAAATGAGCAGTTCTTC. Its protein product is CASSFGGGTNEQFF.

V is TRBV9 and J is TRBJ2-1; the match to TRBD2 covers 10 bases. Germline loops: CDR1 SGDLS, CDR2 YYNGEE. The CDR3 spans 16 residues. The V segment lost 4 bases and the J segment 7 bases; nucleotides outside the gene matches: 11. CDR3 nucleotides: TGTGCCAGCAGCCTACGGACTAGCGGAGGTATGAATGAGCAGTTCTTC. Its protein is CASSLRTSGGMNEQFF.

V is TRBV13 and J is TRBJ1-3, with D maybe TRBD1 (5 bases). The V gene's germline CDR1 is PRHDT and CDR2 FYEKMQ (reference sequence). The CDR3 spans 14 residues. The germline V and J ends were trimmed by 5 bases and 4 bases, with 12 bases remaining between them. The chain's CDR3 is CASSPRGSGNTIYF. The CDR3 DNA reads TGTGCCAGCAGCCCCCGGGGGTCGGGAAACACCATATATTTT.

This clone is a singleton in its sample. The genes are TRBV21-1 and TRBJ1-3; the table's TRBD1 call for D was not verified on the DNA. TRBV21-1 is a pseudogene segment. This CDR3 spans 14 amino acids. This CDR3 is CASSTQGRGNTIYF. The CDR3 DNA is TGTGCCAGCAGCACCCAGGGGCGCGGAAACACCATATATTTT.

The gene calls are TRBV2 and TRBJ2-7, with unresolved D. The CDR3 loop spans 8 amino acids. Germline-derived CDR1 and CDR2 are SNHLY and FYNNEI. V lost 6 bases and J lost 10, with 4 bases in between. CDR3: CASRDQYF. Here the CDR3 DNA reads TGTGCCAGCAGAGATCAGTACTTC.

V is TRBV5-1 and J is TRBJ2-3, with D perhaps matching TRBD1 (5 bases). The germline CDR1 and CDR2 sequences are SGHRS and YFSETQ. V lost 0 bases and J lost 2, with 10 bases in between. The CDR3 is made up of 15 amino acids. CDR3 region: CASSLGQGYTDTQYF. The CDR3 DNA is TGCGCCAGCAGCTTGGGCCAGGGCTACACAGATACGCAGTATTTT.

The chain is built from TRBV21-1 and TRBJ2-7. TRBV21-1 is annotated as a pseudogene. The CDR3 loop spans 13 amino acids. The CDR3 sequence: CASSNSWGTEQYF. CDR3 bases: TGTGCCAGCAGCAATAGCTGGGGGACCGAGCAGTACTTC.

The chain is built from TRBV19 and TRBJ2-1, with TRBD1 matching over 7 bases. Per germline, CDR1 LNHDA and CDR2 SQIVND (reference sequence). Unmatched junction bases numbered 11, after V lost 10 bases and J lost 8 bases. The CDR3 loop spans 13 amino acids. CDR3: CAIAATGYDEQFF. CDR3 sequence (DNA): TGTGCCATTGCCGCGACAGGGTACGATGAGCAGTTCTTC.